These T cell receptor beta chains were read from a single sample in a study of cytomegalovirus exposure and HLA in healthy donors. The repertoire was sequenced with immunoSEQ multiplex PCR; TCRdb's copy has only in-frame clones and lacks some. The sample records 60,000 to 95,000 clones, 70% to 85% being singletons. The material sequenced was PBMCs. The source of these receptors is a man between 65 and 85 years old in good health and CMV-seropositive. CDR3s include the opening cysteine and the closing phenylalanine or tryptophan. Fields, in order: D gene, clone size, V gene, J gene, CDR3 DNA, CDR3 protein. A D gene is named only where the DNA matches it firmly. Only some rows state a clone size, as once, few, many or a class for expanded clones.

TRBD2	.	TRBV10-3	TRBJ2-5	TGTGCCATCAGTGAGTCCGGTAGCGGGGGGCCCCAAGAGACCCAGTACTTC	CAISESGSGGPQETQYF
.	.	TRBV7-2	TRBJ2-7	TGTGCCAGCAGCTTTGCGAGACAGCAGGGGTGGCAGTACTTC	CASSFARQQGWQYF
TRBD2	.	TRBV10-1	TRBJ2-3	TGCGCCAGCAGTGAGTCGGGCTTTAGCGGGAGAAACGCAGATACGCAGTATTTT	CASSESGFSGRNADTQYF
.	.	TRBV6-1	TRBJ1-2	TGTGCCAGCAGTGAAGGCGCCAGGGCGTACGGCTACACCTTC	CASSEGARAYGYTF
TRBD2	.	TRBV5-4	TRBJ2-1	TGTGCCAGCAGCTTCCTCTCTAGCGGGGGTTACAATGAGCAGTTCTTC	CASSFLSSGGYNEQFF
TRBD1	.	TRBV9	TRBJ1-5	TGTGCCAGCAGCCCCGGGACAGGGGATAGCAATCAGCCCCAGCATTTT	CASSPGTGDSNQPQHF
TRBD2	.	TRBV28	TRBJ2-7	TGTGCCAGCAGCCAGAGGGCTAGCGGGAGACTCGAGCAGTACTTC	CASSQRASGRLEQYF
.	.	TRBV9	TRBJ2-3	TGTGCCAGCAGCGGGAGCTCTGGAGCAGATACGCAGTATTTT	CASSGSSGADTQYF
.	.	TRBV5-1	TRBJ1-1	TGCGCCAGCAGCGAGGGAGCCCTGAACACTGAAGCTTTCTTT	CASSEGALNTEAFF
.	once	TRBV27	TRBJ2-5	TGTGCCAGCAGTTTATCGAGAGAGACCCAGTACTTC	CASSLSRETQYF
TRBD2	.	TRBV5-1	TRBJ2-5	TGCGCCAGCAGTCAAGGGACTAGCGAACAAGAGACCCAGTACTTC	CASSQGTSEQETQYF
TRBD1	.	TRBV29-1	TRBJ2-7	TGCAGCGTGGGGACAGGGGGAGCCTACGAGCAGTACTTC	CSVGTGGAYEQYF
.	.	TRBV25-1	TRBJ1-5	TGTGCCAGCAGTGAAGCTGGAGGAGGTCAGCCCCAGCATTTT	CASSEAGGGQPQHF
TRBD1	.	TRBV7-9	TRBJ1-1	TGTGCCAGCGACCGAGAGGGGGCAACTGAAGCTTTCTTT	CASDREGATEAFF
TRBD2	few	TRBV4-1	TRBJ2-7	TGCGCCAGCAGCCCCTTGGAAGCGGGAGTCATCTACGAGCAGTACTTC	CASSPLEAGVIYEQYF
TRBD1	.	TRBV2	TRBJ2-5	TGTGCCAGCAGCGCTACAGGGGAGGAGACCCAGTACTTC	CASSATGEETQYF
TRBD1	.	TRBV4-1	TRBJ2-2	TGCGCCAGCAGCCAGGGGACAGGGGGGAACACCGGGGAGCTGTTTTTT	CASSQGTGGNTGELFF
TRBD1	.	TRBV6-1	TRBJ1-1	TGTGCCAGCAGTGAAGGGACAGGGGCCAACACTGAAGCTTTCTTT	CASSEGTGANTEAFF
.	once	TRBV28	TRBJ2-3	TGTGCCAGCCGCGAGATGGCAGATACGCAGTATTTT	CASREMADTQYF
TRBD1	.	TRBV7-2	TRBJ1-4	TGTGCCAGCAGTCCATCAGGAAGGGACAGGGGTCCAAAACTGTTTTTT	CASSPSGRDRGPKLFF
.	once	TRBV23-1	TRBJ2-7	TGCGCCAGCATGGGGAGCCCCTACGAGCAGTACTTC	CASMGSPYEQYF
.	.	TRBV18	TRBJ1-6	TGTGCCAGCTCACCACAGGAGGGAATCTATAATTCACCCCTCCACTTT	CASSPQEGIYNSPLHF
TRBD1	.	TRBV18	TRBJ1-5	TGTGCCAGCTCACCTCAGGGGGCAGGACAGCCCCAGCATTTT	CASSPQGAGQPQHF
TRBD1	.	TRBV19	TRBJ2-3	TGTGCCAGTAGTATAACAGGGGCGTACACAGATACGCAGTATTTT	CASSITGAYTDTQYF
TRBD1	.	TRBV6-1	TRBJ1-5	TGTGCCAGCAGAGAACAGTCACAGGGGCATCAGCCCCAGCATTTT	CASREQSQGHQPQHF
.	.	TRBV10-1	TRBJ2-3	TGCGCCAGCAGTGAATCACAGGGGACTAGCACAGATACGCAGTATTTT	CASSESQGTSTDTQYF
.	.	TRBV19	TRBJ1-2	TGTGCCAGTAACCCCATGGGGGGGGGAGCTAACTATGGCTACACCTTC	CASNPMGGGANYGYTF
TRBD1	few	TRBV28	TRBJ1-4	TGTGCCAGCAGACAGGGGGGTAATGAAAAACTGTTTTTT	CASRQGGNEKLFF
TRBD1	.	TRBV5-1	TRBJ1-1	TGCGCCAGCAGCTACCAGGGGGACACTGAAGCTTTCTTT	CASSYQGDTEAFF
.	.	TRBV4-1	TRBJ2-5	TGCGCCAGCAGCCAAGCCCCCTCGCGGACTCAAGAGACCCAGTACTTC	CASSQAPSRTQETQYF
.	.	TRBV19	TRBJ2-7	TGTGCCAGTAGTATTTCCCGGACAGCCCAACAGCAGTACTTC	CASSISRTAQQQYF
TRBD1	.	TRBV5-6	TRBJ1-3	TGTGCCAGCAGCCGACAGGGACGCTCTGGAAACACCATATATTTT	CASSRQGRSGNTIYF
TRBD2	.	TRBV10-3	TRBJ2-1	TGTGCCATCATGCCCGGGACTAGCGACCACAATGAGCAGTTCTTC	CAIMPGTSDHNEQFF